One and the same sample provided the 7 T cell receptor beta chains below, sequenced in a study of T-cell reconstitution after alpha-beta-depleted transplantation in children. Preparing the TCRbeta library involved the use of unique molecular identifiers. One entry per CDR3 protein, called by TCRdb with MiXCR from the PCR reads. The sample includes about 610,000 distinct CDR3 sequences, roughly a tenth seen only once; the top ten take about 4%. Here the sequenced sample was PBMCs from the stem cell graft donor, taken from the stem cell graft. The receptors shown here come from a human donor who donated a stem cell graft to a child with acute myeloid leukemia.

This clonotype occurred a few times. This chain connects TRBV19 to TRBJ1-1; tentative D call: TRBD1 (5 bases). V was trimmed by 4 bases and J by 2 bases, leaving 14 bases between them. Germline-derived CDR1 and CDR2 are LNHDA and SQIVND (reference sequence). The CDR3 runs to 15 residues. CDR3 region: CASSTTALANTEAFF. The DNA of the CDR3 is TGTGCCAGTAGTACGACAGCTCTTGCCAACACTGAAGCTTTCTTT.

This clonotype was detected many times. The CDR3 reads CASSLTVGRNTGELFF. The CDR3 nucleotides are TGTGCCAGCAGCTTAACAGTGGGACGGAACACCGGGGAGCTGTTTTTT. This chain uses TRBV7-3 with TRBJ2-2; either TRBD1 or TRBD2 may fit D (5 bases each). CDR1 SGHTA and CDR2 FQGTGA come from the germline V gene. Deletions cut 0 bases from V and 1 base from J, with 9 bases between. This CDR3 is built from 16 residues.

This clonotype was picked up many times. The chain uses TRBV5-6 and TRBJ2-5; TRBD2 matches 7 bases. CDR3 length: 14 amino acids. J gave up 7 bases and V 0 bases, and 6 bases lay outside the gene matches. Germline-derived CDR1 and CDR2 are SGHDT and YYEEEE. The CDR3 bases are TGTGCCAGCAGCTTGGTCGGGGGGAGTGGGACCCAGTACTTC. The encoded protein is CASSLVGGSGTQYF. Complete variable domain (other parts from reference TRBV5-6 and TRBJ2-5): DAGVTQSPTHLIKTRGQQVTLRCSPKSGHDTVSWYQQALGQGPQFIFQYYEEEERQRGNFPDRFSGHQFPNYSSELNVNALLLGDSALYLCASSLVGGSGTQYFGPGTRLLVL.

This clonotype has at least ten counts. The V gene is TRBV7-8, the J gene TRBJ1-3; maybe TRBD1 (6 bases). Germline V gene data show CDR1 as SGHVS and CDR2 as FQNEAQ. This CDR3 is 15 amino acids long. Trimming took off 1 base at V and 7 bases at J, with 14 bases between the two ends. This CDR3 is CASSLEGTGSNTIYF. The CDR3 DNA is TGTGCCAGCAGCTTAGAGGGTACAGGGTCTAACACCATATATTTT. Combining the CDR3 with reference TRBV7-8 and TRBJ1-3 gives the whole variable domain GAGVSQSPRYKVAKRGQDVALRCDPISGHVSLFWYQQALGQGPEFLTYFQNEAQLDKSGLPSDRFFAERPEGSVSTLKIQRTQQEDSAVYLCASSLEGTGSNTIYFGEGSWLTVV.

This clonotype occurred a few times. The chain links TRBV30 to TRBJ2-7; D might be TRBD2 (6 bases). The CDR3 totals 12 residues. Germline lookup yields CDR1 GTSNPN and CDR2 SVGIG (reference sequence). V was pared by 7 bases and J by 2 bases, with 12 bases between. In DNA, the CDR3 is TGTGCCTCCGGAGGGCATGCCTACGAGCAGTACTTC. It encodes CASGGHAYEQYF. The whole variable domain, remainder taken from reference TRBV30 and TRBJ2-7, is SQTIHQWPATLVQPVGSPLSLECTVEGTSNPNLYWYRQAAGRGLQLLFYSVGIGQISSEVPQNLSASRPQDRQFILSSKKLLLSDSGFYLCASGGHAYEQYFGPGTRLTVT.

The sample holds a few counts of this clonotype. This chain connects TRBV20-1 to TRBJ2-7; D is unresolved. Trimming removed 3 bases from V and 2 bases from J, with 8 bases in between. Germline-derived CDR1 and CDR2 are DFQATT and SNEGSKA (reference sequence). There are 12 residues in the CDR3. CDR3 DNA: TGCAGTGCTAGGAGCAGCACCTACGAGCAGTACTTC. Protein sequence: CSARSSTYEQYF.

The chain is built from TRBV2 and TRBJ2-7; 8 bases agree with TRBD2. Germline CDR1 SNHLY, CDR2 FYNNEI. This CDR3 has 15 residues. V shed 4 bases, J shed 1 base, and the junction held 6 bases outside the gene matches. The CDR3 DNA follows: TGTGCCAGCAGTGTAACTAGCGGTTTTTCCTACGAGCAGTACTTC. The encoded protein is CASSVTSGFSYEQYF.